The sequence of this T cell receptor (beta chain) was determined in a study of control samples from healthy donors and cancer patients. The table came from immunoSEQ multiplex PCR; TCRdb's copy has only in-frame clones and leaves some out. The sample holds 130,000 or so clones; less than 95% are singletons and the top ten take around 7.3%. V lost 4 bases and J lost 0, with 9 bases in between. This CDR3 spans 15 amino acids. Germline V CDR1 and CDR2: LGHNA, YSLEER. The source material was blood. V and J are TRBV4-3 and TRBJ1-4; D gene ambiguous. The clonotype was recovered from a man aged 18 to 30 in good health. In DNA form, the CDR3 reads TGCGCCAGCAGCCTTAGGACCCCAACTAATGAAAAACTGTTTTTT. This codes for CASSLRTPTNEKLFF.